The sequence of this T cell receptor beta chain was determined in a study of blood T cell repertoires in COVID-19. For the study at large: COVID-19 samples collected from the United States, Italy and Spain covered acute and convalescent phases.

Method: immunoSEQ multiplex PCR; TCRdb's copy keeps in-frame clones and lacks some. The data show 650,000 to 800,000 clones, with about nine tenths seen just once and over 0.2% held by the top ten. Material: peripheral blood. The TCR sequence derives from a woman between 18 and 29 years old with acute or convalescent COVID-19.

The CDR3 loop reads CASSQTGLNEKLFF. The CDR3 nucleotides are TGCGCCAGCAGCCAGACAGGTCTTAATGAAAAACTGTTTTTT. The J gene is TRBJ1-4, the V gene TRBV5-1; D is perhaps TRBD1 (6 bases). The CDR3 totals 14 residues. CDR1 and CDR2 from the germline V gene are SGHRS and YFSETQ. Trimming shortened V by 4 bases and J by 4 bases, and 11 bases separated the two germline ends.